Detailed here is one TCR beta chain. The antigen remains undetermined. These data originate in a study of T cells after yellow fever vaccination. This CDR3 has 14 residues. Germline V gives CDR1 SGHAT, CDR2 FQNNGV. The ends were cut back, 4 bases at V and 0 bases at J, with 9 bases in the middle. Study outcomes and limitations: The CD4 compartment and the CD8 compartment contained a small share of clonotypes in common.

Using its own MiXCR run on the 5' RACE reads, TCRdb lists one record per CDR3 protein. The sample records around 340,000 distinct CDR3 sequences, 8.7% being singletons. The source was PBMCs, collected on the day of the first yellow fever vaccination. The rearrangement links TRBV11-2 to TRBJ1-1; possible D gene TRBD1, 5 bases. The source of this sequence is a man younger than 35 who received the YFV17D yellow fever vaccine. The CDR3 protein is CASSYSGLNTEAFF. In DNA, the CDR3 is TGTGCCAGCAGCTACTCAGGGTTGAACACTGAAGCTTTCTTT.